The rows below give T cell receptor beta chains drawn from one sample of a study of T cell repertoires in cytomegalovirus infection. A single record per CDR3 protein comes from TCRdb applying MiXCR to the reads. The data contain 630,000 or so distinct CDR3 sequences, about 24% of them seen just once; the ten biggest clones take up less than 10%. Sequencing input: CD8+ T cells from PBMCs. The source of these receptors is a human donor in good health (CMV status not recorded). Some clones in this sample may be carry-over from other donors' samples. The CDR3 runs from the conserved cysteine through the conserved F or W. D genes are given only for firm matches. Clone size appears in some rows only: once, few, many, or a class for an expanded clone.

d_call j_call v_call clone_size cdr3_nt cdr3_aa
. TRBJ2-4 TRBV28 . TGTGCCAGCACCCTGGGAGGGGGCGCCAAAAACATTCAGTACTTC CASTLGGGAKNIQYF
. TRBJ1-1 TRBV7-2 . TGTGCCAGCAGCGTCCTTGGGGACACTGAAGCTTTCTTT CASSVLGDTEAFF
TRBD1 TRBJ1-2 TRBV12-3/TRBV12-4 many TGTGCCAGCAGTCCAGACAGGGATGGCTACACCTTC CASSPDRDGYTF
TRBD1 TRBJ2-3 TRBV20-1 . TGCAGTGCTGGAAGGACAGGGCCCACAGATACGCAGTATTTT CSAGRTGPTDTQYF
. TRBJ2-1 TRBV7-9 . TGTGCCAGCAGCCCTATGGGGGTGGGGCACAATGAGCAGTTCTTC CASSPMGVGHNEQFF
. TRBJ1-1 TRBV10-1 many TGCGCCAGCAGTGAGGGATACACTGAAGCTTTCTTT CASSEGYTEAFF
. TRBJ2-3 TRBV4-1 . TGCGCCAGCAGCCCAGAGTGGGAAACAGATACGCAGTATTTT CASSPEWETDTQYF
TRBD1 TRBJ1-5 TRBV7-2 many TGTGCCAGCAGCTCCTCCGGGACAGGGGGCTGGCAGCCCCAGCATTTT CASSSSGTGGWQPQHF
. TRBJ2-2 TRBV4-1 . TGCGCCAGCAGCCAAGTCGGGGGCGCCGGGGAGCTGTTTTTT CASSQVGGAGELFF
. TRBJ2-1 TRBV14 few TGTGCCAGCAGCCAGAGAGGGACCCTCAATGAGCAGTTCTTC CASSQRGTLNEQFF
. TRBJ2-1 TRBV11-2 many TGTGCCAGCACCCTGTACAATGAGCAGTTCTTC CASTLYNEQFF
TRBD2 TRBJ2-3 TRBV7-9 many TGTGCCAGCAGCTCCCTAGCGGGGGGGCGGACAGATACGCAGTATTTT CASSSLAGGRTDTQYF
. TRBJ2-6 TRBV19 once TGTGCCGTACTTCTTCCAGGATTAAACTCTGGGGCCAACGTCCTGACTTTC CAVLLPGLNSGANVLTF
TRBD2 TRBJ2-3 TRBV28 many TGTGCCAGCAGTTCGCCGTGGACTAGCGGCACAGATACGCAGTATTTT CASSSPWTSGTDTQYF
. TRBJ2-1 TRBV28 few TGTGCCAGCAGTTTCATAGGGACTGAGCAGTTCTTC CASSFIGTEQFF
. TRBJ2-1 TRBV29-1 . TGCAGCGTTACGACAGGCTACTACAATGAGCAGTTCTTC CSVTTGYYNEQFF
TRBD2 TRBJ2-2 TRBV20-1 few TGCAGTGCCCGACGGGGGGGCCGGGTTACCTTCCCGAACACCGGGGAGCTGTTTTTT CSARRGGRVTFPNTGELFF
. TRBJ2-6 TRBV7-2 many TGTGCCAGCAGCTTAGTCCCCGCTGGGGCCAACGTCCTGACTTTC CASSLVPAGANVLTF
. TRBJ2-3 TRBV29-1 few TGCAGCATCTTTGAGGGCATTGGAGATACGCAGTATTTT CSIFEGIGDTQYF
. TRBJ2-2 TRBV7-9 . TGTGCCAGCAGCTTAGCGGCGGTTGGGGCCGGGGAGCTGTTTTTT CASSLAAVGAGELFF
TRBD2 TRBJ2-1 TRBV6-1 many TGTGCCAGCAGGGAACCGACTAGCGTACTTAACAATGAGCAGTTCTTC CASREPTSVLNNEQFF
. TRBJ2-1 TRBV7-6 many TGTGCCAGCAGTTCAGGGGATTCCGATGAGCAGTTCTTC CASSSGDSDEQFF
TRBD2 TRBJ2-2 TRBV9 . TGTGCCAGCAGCGTAGTAGCGGGGGTTGCGAACACCGGGGAGCTGTTTTTT CASSVVAGVANTGELFF
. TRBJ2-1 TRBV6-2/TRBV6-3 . TGTGCCAGCAGTCCGAGAACACCGGGACATAAAGTAGTGATCGATGAGCAGTTCTTC CASSPRTPGHKVVIDEQFF
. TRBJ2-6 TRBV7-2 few TGTGCCAGCAGTCGTACTTGGCGGGCCGAAGGGGCCAACGTCCTGACTTTC CASSRTWRAEGANVLTF
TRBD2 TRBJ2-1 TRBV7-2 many TGTGCCAGCAGCTCCTATCAGCGGGGGGCCTACTCCTACAATGAGCAGTTCTTC CASSSYQRGAYSYNEQFF
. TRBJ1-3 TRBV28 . TGTGCCAGCAGGGGACCCGCTCGGAGTTCTGGAAACACCATATATTTT CASRGPARSSGNTIYF
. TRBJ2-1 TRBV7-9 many TGTGCCAGCAGCTTAGGATTCATCAATGAGCAGTTCTTC CASSLGFINEQFF
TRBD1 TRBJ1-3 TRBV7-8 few TGTGCCAGCAGCCAAGGGGGCCGTGGTGGAAACACCATATATTTT CASSQGGRGGNTIYF
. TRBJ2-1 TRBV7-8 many TGTGCCAGCAGCTATTTAGCTACGGGGACGGGCAATGAGCAGTTCTTC CASSYLATGTGNEQFF
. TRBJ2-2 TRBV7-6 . TGTGCCAGCAGCTTAAGGGATATGAACACCGGGGAGCTGTTTTTT CASSLRDMNTGELFF